This TCR beta chain was observed in a study of STAT5B mutations in CD4+ large granular lymphocyte leukemia. Germline CDR1 LNHNV, CDR2 YYDKDF (reference sequence). This CDR3 region has 17 residues. V was clipped by 1 base and J by 4 bases, with 17 bases between them. In the original analysis: Lowest detectable productive clonotype frequency was 2.59 x 10-5. TCRdb's table, derived via immunoSEQ multiplex PCR, lists solely in-frame clones and lacks some. Clone size and the V and J calls come from that table; the DNA yielded D and trimming. The sample carries about 40,000 clones, 65% to 85% recorded once. Whole-study findings and limits: TRBV06-family usage was enriched in top patient clones (8/27) versus controls (2/35).

On this clone itself: The antigen remains undetermined.

Material for sequencing was CD4+ T cells from blood buffy coats. This chain links TRBV15 with TRBJ1-5; a possible D gene is TRBD1 (5 bases). The receptor's source is a human donor in good health. CDR3 sequence (DNA): TGTGCCACCAGCAGAGGGTCCTCGGGGGATGGGAATCAGCCCCAGCATTTT. It translates to CATSRGSSGDGNQPQHF.